This entry lists 27 T cell receptor beta chains sequenced from one sample in a study of Ad26.COV2.S vaccination and SARS-CoV-2 variants. Generated by immunoSEQ multiplex PCR, the TCRdb table keeps only in-frame clones and is missing some. The repertoire holds more than 400,000 clones, with 92% as singletons. Specified treatment: 15 to 20 received Ad26.COV2.S at low or high dose, single or two shots; roughly five received placebo; per-sample allocation not given. Sampling happened 63 days after the first vaccine or placebo injection. The sequenced sample was peripheral blood, obtained in a trial of Ad26.COV2.S vaccine versus placebo. The receptor set was obtained from a person aged 18-65 years who received the Ad26.COV2.S COVID-19 vaccine or a placebo.

In this sample, this clone turned up once. The genes are TRBV7-2 and TRBJ1-5; D gene uncertain. The V and J ends lost 2 bases and 5 bases respectively, with 16 bases between them. The CDR3 covers 16 residues. In germline, CDR1 is SGHTA, CDR2 FQGNSA. The CDR3 region has the DNA TGTGCCAGCAGCTTAAATGGTGTGGGCGGGGATCAGCCCCAGCATTTT. Translated, it gives CASSLNGVGGDQPQHF.

V is TRBV6-5 and J is TRBJ2-3; TRBD1 agrees at 8 bases. J was trimmed by 4 bases and V by 0 bases; bases with no gene match: 6. The CDR3 consists of 16 residues. Germline assignment: CDR1 MNHEY and CDR2 SVGAGI. CDR3 in DNA: TGTGCCAGCAGTTACTCGACCGGGACAGGAGCAGATACGCAGTATTTT. This gives the protein CASSYSTGTGADTQYF.

The CDR3 protein is CASSLLPYSDTQYF. The CDR3 DNA follows: TGTGCCAGCAGCTTACTCCCCTACTCGGATACGCAGTATTTT. This chain connects TRBV11-2 to TRBJ2-3; unclear D gene. V was clipped by 2 bases and J by 6 bases, with 12 bases between them. CDR1 and CDR2 from the germline V gene are SGHAT and FQNNGV. The CDR3 length is 14 residues. Supplemented by reference TRBV11-2 and TRBJ2-3, the full variable domain reads EAGVAQSPRYKIIEKRQSVAFWCNPISGHATLYWYQQILGQGPKLLIQFQNNGVVDDSQLPKDRFSAERLKGVDSTLKIQPAKLEDSAVYLCASSLLPYSDTQYFGPGTRLTVL.

V is TRBV3-1 (or the pseudogene TRBV3-2) and J is TRBJ1-2; TRBD1 matches at 9 bases. CDR3 length: 15 residues. Germline V gene lookup returns CDR1 LGHDT and CDR2 YNNKEL (reference sequence). The V gene end was trimmed by 4 bases and the J gene end by 4 bases; junction bases not matched to a gene: 7. CDR3 DNA: TGTGCCAGCAGCCTTCCGGGACAGGGAGGCTATGGCTACACCTTC. This gives the protein CASSLPGQGGYGYTF.

The chain carries TRBV7-9 and TRBJ2-7, with a tentative D call TRBD2 (5 bases). The CDR3 has 10 residues. With 8 bases removed from V and 4 bases from J, the gap between germline ends came to 6 bases. The germline V gene has CDR1 SEHNR and CDR2 FQNEAQ (reference sequence). The CDR3 nucleotides are TGTGCCAGCGGGGAGTACGAGCAGTACTTC. Residues: CASGEYEQYF. Filled out from reference TRBV7-9 and TRBJ2-7, the complete variable domain reads DTGVSQNPRHKITKRGQNVTFRCDPISEHNRLYWYRQTLGQGPEFLTYFQNEAQLEKSRLLSDRFSAERPKGSFSTLEIQRTEQGDSAMYLCASGEYEQYFGPGTRLTVT.

The chain joins TRBV5-8 to TRBJ2-2; 7 bases align to TRBD1. Germline assignment: CDR1 SGHTS and CDR2 YDEGEE. With V trimmed by 4 bases and J by 5 bases, 8 bases remained unmatched. The length of the CDR3 is 15 residues. The CDR3, as DNA: TGTGCCAGCAGCCCCCTGGGACAGCGAACCGGGGAGCTGTTTTTT. Its translation: CASSPLGQRTGELFF. Based on the CDR3 plus reference TRBV5-8 and TRBJ2-2, the full variable domain is EAGVTQSPTHLIKTRGQQATLRCSPISGHTSVYWYQQALGLGLQFLLWYDEGEERNRGNFPPRFSGRQFPNYSSELNVNALELEDSALYLCASSPLGQRTGELFFGEGSRLTVL.

The V call is TRBV7-9, the J call TRBJ2-3; a weak D match, TRBD1 (6 bases). V was trimmed by 1 base and J by 4 bases, leaving 15 bases between them. Germline V gives CDR1 SEHNR, CDR2 FQNEAQ (reference sequence). CDR3 length equals 16 residues. The CDR3 protein is CASSLGSGRGADTQYF. In DNA form, the CDR3 reads TGTGCCAGCAGCTTAGGCTCAGGCAGGGGCGCAGATACGCAGTATTTT.

V gene TRBV5-1 combines with J gene TRBJ2-5, with a possible D match to TRBD2 (5 bases). CDR3 length: 13 residues. Deletions cut 5 bases from V and 4 bases from J, with 12 bases between. Germline V gene data show CDR1 as SGHRS and CDR2 as YFSETQ. The CDR3 loop reads CASRGEGRETQYF. In nucleotides, the CDR3 is TGCGCCAGCAGGGGAGAAGGTCGAGAGACCCAGTACTTC.

The rearrangement links TRBV5-1 to TRBJ2-7; 8 nucleotides match TRBD1. V lost 0 bases to trimming and J lost 3 bases; unmatched junction nucleotides: 5. The CDR3 runs 15 residues. Germline CDR1 SGHRS, CDR2 YFSETQ. CDR3 nucleotide sequence: TGCGCCAGCAGCTTGGAAGTGACAGGGGACTACGAGCAGTACTTC. Translating gives CASSLEVTGDYEQYF.

The gene calls are TRBV7-2 and TRBJ1-1; D remains unclear. CDR1 SGHTA and CDR2 FQGNSA come from the germline V gene. V was pared by 1 base and J by 1 base, with 10 bases between. This CDR3 comprises 15 residues. CDR3 protein: CASSLELAGNTEAFF. Here the CDR3 DNA reads TGTGCCAGCAGCTTAGAACTTGCAGGGAACACTGAAGCTTTCTTT.

The V call is TRBV23-1, the J call TRBJ2-7, with D perhaps TRBD2 (6 bases). TRBV23-1 is noted as an ORF with a role that remains uncertain. V was clipped by 3 bases and J by 0 bases, with 12 bases between them. The CDR3 is 15 amino acids. CDR3 sequence: CASSQGDLRSYEQYF. The CDR3 DNA reads as TGCGCCAGCAGTCAGGGGGACTTACGCTCCTACGAGCAGTACTTC.

This chain joins TRBV18 and TRBJ2-1; TRBD1 agrees at 8 bases. The CDR3 extends over 15 amino acids. Germline V CDR1 and CDR2: KGHSH, LQKENI. V was clipped by 5 bases and J by 4 bases; unmatched bases: 7. DNA for the CDR3: TGTGCCAGCTCAAGGAGGACAGGGAATTACAATGAGCAGTTCTTC. Translating it yields CASSRRTGNYNEQFF.

This clone was seen just once. The chain joins TRBV2 to TRBJ2-2; 7 positions agree with TRBD2. The CDR3 is made up of 13 amino acids. From germline, CDR1 is SNHLY and CDR2 FYNNEI. The J segment lost 6 bases and the V segment lost 8 bases, leaving 6 bases of the junction unmatched. CDR3 sequence reads: CASGRGYAGELFF. CDR3 in DNA: TGTGCCAGCGGGCGGGGGTACGCCGGGGAGCTGTTTTTT.

The gene calls are TRBV4-2 and TRBJ2-1; no clear D gene. With 0 bases removed from V and 5 bases from J, the gap between germline ends came to 2 bases. The V gene's germline CDR1 is LGHNA and CDR2 YNFKEQ. The CDR3 has 12 residues. CDR3 protein: CASSQDNNEQFF. The DNA for the CDR3 is TGTGCCAGCAGCCAAGATAACAATGAGCAGTTCTTC.

J is TRBJ1-1 and V is TRBV27; D is uncertain. CDR3 size: 13 residues. V was trimmed by 6 bases and J by 4 bases, leaving 12 bases between them. Germline loops: CDR1 MNHEY, CDR2 SMNVEV (reference sequence). The CDR3 DNA sequence: TGTGCCAGCAGAACTAACCCGGGCACTGAAGCTTTCTTT. It is translated as CASRTNPGTEAFF.

In the case of this clone: Other DNA variants within this sample encode the same CDR3. The chain carries TRBV12-3 or TRBV12-4 and TRBJ2-7; unclear D gene. The V gene lost 1 base and the J gene lost 3 bases, with 7 bases spanning the gap. This CDR3 comprises 13 residues. The DNA of the CDR3 is TGTGCCAGCAGTTTAGGCACCAGCTACGAGCAGTACTTC. Its translation: CASSLGTSYEQYF.

V gene TRBV27 combines with J gene TRBJ2-3; 8 nucleotides agree with TRBD2. The V gene's germline CDR1 is MNHEY and CDR2 SMNVEV (reference sequence). This CDR3 is built from 17 residues. J lost 2 bases, V lost 0 bases, and 7 bases had no gene match. The CDR3 DNA reads as TGTGCCAGCAGTTTATCGGGCGGGACTAGAGTCACAGATACGCAGTATTTT. This gives the protein CASSLSGGTRVTDTQYF.

The chain recombines TRBV2 with TRBJ2-2; 11 bases are shared with TRBD2. The J segment lost 5 bases and the V segment lost 4 bases, leaving 3 bases of the junction unmatched. This CDR3 comprises 15 residues. Germline V lookup: CDR1 SNHLY, CDR2 FYNNEI. In DNA form, the CDR3 reads TGTGCCAGCAGTGGAGCTAGCGGGGGGACCGGGGAGCTGTTTTTT. Residues: CASSGASGGTGELFF.

This chain connects TRBV24-1 to TRBJ2-1; 10 bases line up with TRBD2. CDR3 length: 15 amino acids. V lost 9 bases to trimming and J lost 2 bases; unmatched junction nucleotides: 6. CDR1 is KGHDR and CDR2 is SFDVKD in the germline V gene. The CDR3 is CATAKRGGTYNEQFF. The DNA of the CDR3 is TGTGCCACCGCCAAGCGGGGGGGAACCTACAATGAGCAGTTCTTC.

The rearrangement uses TRBV30 and TRBJ1-6; D is perhaps TRBD1 (6 bases). This CDR3 has 13 amino acids. Per germline, CDR1 GTSNPN and CDR2 SVGIG (reference sequence). Deletions cut 4 bases from V and 4 bases from J, with 8 bases between. CDR3 region: CAWITGYNSPLHF. For the CDR3, the DNA is TGTGCCTGGATTACAGGGTATAATTCACCCCTCCACTTT.

This chain connects TRBV4-3 to TRBJ1-4; D not certain. Trimming removed 1 base at V and 5 bases at J, with 8 bases between. This CDR3 region has 14 residues. Germline V lookup: CDR1 LGHNA, CDR2 YSLEER. This chain's CDR3 is CASSQVTLNEKLFF. The CDR3 DNA reads as TGCGCCAGCAGCCAAGTGACACTGAATGAAAAACTGTTTTTT.

The chain employs TRBV4-3 and TRBJ2-7; 7 bases line up with TRBD2. The CDR3 consists of 14 residues. The trim removed 1 base at V and 0 bases at J, leaving 0 bases unmatched. Germline V gene sequence: CDR1 LGHNA, CDR2 YSLEER. The CDR3 DNA follows: TGCGCCAGCAGCCAAGGGACTAGCTCCTACGAGCAGTACTTC. This gives the protein CASSQGTSSYEQYF.

The chain carries TRBV5-1 and TRBJ1-2; unclear D gene. CDR3 length equals 13 residues. CDR1 is SGHRS and CDR2 is YFSETQ in the germline V gene. Trimming took 0 bases from V and 0 from J, leaving 3 bases between them. CDR3 in DNA: TGCGCCAGCAGCTTGGAAGCTAACTATGGCTACACCTTC. It translates to CASSLEANYGYTF.

Only one count was recorded for this clone. This chain connects TRBV30 to TRBJ1-1; D is undetermined. CDR3 length: 13 residues. Germline CDR1 reads GTSNPN; CDR2 reads SVGIG (reference sequence). The ends were cut back, 0 bases at V and 11 bases at J, with 16 bases in the middle. CDR3 protein: CAWSVQFSLPAFF. As DNA, the CDR3 is TGTGCCTGGAGTGTACAGTTTTCCCTCCCCGCTTTCTTT.

The sample holds one count of this clone. The chain is built from TRBV30 and TRBJ2-3; 10 positions match TRBD2. Germline V lookup: CDR1 GTSNPN, CDR2 SVGIG (reference sequence). CDR3 length: 16 amino acids. The V gene end was trimmed by 0 bases and the J gene end by 1 base; junction bases not matched to a gene: 4. CDR3 residues: CAWSVPSGGGTDTQYF. The CDR3 DNA follows: TGTGCCTGGAGTGTACCAAGCGGGGGGGGCACAGATACGCAGTATTTT.

The J gene is TRBJ2-3, the V gene TRBV7-2; 7 positions match TRBD1. The CDR3 extends over 15 amino acids. The V segment lost 3 bases and the J segment 0 bases; nucleotides outside the gene matches: 3. In germline, CDR1 is SGHTA, CDR2 FQGNSA. CDR3 sequence reads: CASSFGQVSTDTQYF. The CDR3 bases are TGTGCCAGCAGCTTCGGACAGGTTAGCACAGATACGCAGTATTTT.

The chain's CDR3 is CASSQDSRDYEQYF. In nucleotides, the CDR3 is TGCGCCAGCAGCCAAGATAGTAGAGACTACGAGCAGTACTTC. This chain uses TRBV4-3 with TRBJ2-7; D is uncertain. The germline V gene has CDR1 LGHNA and CDR2 YSLEER. This CDR3 comprises 14 residues. Trimming cost V 0 bases and J 3 bases, with 9 bases left between them.